This T cell receptor (beta chain) was found in a study of T cell responses to AZD1222 COVID-19 vaccine (dated by TCRdb to 2020 to 2023). Background for the entire study: AZD1222 recipients with second doses at about 4 weeks or about 12 weeks were pooled, because spike-specific TCR depth and breadth did not differ between schedules. Enrollment into the trials was organized by age into subgroups of 18-55, 56-69 and 70-plus years, and those subgroups contained about 150, 27 and 61 TCR-sequenced participants, respectively. A total of just over 230 trial participants underwent TCR sequencing, of whom 200 to 220 had received two doses of AZD1222 and about 25 had received two doses of the MenACWY control vaccine.

For this chain, trimming is 6 bases at the V end and 4 bases at the J end, and the number of junction bases without a gene match is 4. There are 14 amino acids in the CDR3, from cysteine to phenylalanine inclusive. The entry retains the CDR3 DNA only, 42 bases that are in frame from base 1. As encoded in the germline V gene, CDR1 is WSHSY while CDR2 is SAAADI. The investigation overall reported the following: Participants were mostly white British and included more females than males, and it was suggested by the authors that clonal diversity may have been underestimated. The 56-69-year group was small, and its depth increase did not reach significance, likely because of low power. Spike-specific TCR breadth and depth rose significantly after two AZD1222 doses compared with day 0 and with MenACWY recipients. Reportedly, close to half of the unique spike-specific TCRs recognized epitopes lying outside the regions that are mutated in the B.1.351 and B.1.1.7 variants. The vaccine-associated CD4 TCRs covered the entire spike protein, and the dominant responses fell in regions 160-218 and 743-854. Only five to seven AZD1222 recipients were SARS-CoV-2 seropositive at baseline, limiting conclusions about previously exposed vaccinees. Because no day 14 peak-response samples were available, the repertoires could be characterized only after the peak T cell response.

According to the study, the label for this sample's time point signals: baseline before first vaccination. Vaccinee samples were obtained from the UK trials COV001 and COV002, which included a single-blind randomized controlled phase 2/3 trial of AZD1222 (ChAdOx1 nCoV-19) in healthy adults. For TCRbeta chain sequencing, PBMC samples were collected from trial participants at day 0 and at day 28 after the second dose. The CDR3 regions of human TCRbeta chains were analyzed by immunosequencing. The original methods were these. Repertoire TCRs were matched against a reference library of SARS-CoV-2-specific TCRs generated with the MIRA antigen-specificity platform. Breadth meant the fraction of unique TCRs that were SARS-CoV-2-associated, whereas depth meant the fraction of total T cells that were SARS-CoV-2-associated. Using the MIRA data, every spike-specific TCR was mapped to the spike region that the TCR reacted to and assigned to either a CD4 or a CD8 class. Log10-transformed breadth and depth values were compared by one-way ANOVA with Sidak's multiple comparisons tests. Not all clones reach the TCRdb copy of this immuneACCESS table, which keeps in-frame sequences only. Checked studies attribute under half of the gap to unresolved V genes and leave the rest unexplained. That table supplies the V and J calls and clone size; D and trimming were determined from the DNA. Present in this sample are 140,000 to 150,000 clones, 70% to 90% of which were seen just once. The ten largest make up over 13% of the sample.

This clone was observed a handful of times. Its antigen remains unidentified. It has no much larger one-base neighbor in the sample; base qualities were not kept. The starting material was peripheral blood, obtained on day 0 of AZD1222 vaccination. The rearrangement joined TRBV10-2 to TRBJ1-5, and 9 junctional nucleotides match TRBD1. This TCR derives from an adult in good health. The DNA sequence is given as TGCGCCAGCAGGAGGGGACAGGGTAATCAGCCCCAGCATTTT. Translated, it gives CASRRGQGNQPQHF.